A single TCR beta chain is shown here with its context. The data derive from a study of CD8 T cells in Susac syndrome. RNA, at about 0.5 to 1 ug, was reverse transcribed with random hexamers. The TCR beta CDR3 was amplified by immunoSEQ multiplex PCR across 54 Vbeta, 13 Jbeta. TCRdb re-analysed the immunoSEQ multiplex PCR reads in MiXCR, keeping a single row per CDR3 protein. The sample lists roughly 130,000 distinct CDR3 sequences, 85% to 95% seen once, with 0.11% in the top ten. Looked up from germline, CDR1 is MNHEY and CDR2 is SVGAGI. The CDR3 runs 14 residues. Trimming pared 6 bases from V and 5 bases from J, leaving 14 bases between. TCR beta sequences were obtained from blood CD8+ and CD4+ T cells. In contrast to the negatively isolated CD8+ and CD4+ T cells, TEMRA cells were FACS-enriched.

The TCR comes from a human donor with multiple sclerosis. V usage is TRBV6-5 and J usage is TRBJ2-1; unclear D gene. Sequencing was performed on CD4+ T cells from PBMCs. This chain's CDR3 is CASSQTRQNNEQFF. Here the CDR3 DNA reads TGTGCCAGCAGCCAGACGAGACAAAACAATGAGCAGTTCTTC.